The clone carrying this TCR beta chain was observed many times. Amplified TCR beta CDR3 regions came from RNA transcripts. In the first-round RT-PCR of the TCR CDR3, the HTBI primer set was used. Using its own MiXCR run on the multiplex PCR reads, TCRdb lists one record per CDR3 protein. The sample carries about 720,000 distinct CDR3 sequences, 16% recorded once. No progression to ophthalmopathy during 18 months of follow-up defined stable disease. Reasons for excluding patients were uncontrolled infection, other autoimmune disease, pregnancy or lactation. This record belongs to a study of T cells in Graves' hyperthyroidism and ophthalmopathy. The sequence came from a man in his late teens or twenties with Graves' hyperthyroidism. The material sequenced was blood.

In DNA, the CDR3 is TGTGCCAGCAGGTCTACCGGGACAGGGGCCAATGAGCAGTTCTTC. The encoded protein is CASRSTGTGANEQFF. V and J are TRBV5-8 and TRBJ2-1, with 10 bases lining up with TRBD1. The germline V gene encodes CDR1 SGHTS and CDR2 YDEGEE. The V gene end was trimmed by 5 bases and the J gene end by 6 bases; junction bases not matched to a gene: 8. This CDR3 is 15 amino acids long.